Listed here are 17 T cell receptor beta chains from one sample, sequenced in a study of cytomegalovirus exposure and HLA in healthy donors. The PCR was carried out with 60 Vbeta primers and 13 Jbeta primers. The table came from immunoSEQ multiplex PCR; TCRdb's copy has only in-frame clones and leaves some out. The sample has under 200,000 clones, 81% seen once. The sequenced material came from PBMCs. The receptors here all came from a woman aged 18-35 years in good health and CMV-seronegative.

The genes are TRBV6-5 and TRBJ2-6; tentative D call: TRBD2 (6 bases). Germline V gene sequence: CDR1 MNHEY, CDR2 SVGAGI. The CDR3 length is 15 residues. V dropped 10 bases and J dropped 1 base, with 14 bases sitting between them. CDR3 protein: CAMPLRESGANVLTF. The CDR3 DNA reads TGTGCCATGCCATTGCGGGAATCTGGGGCCAACGTCCTGACTTTC.

J is TRBJ2-1 and V is TRBV18; D is ambiguous. Trimming shortened V by 6 bases and J by 10 bases, and 10 bases separated the two germline ends. The CDR3 covers 11 residues. Germline lookup yields CDR1 KGHSH and CDR2 LQKENI. Written as DNA, the CDR3 is TGTGCCAGCTCCCCCCTAGAGGAGCAGTTCTTC. This translates into CASSPLEEQFF.

This clone has just one count. The rearrangement links TRBV7-2 to TRBJ2-7; D perhaps matches TRBD2 (6 bases). From germline, CDR1 is SGHTA and CDR2 FQGNSA. Trimming took off 5 bases at V and 7 bases at J, with 12 bases between the two ends. CDR3 length: 12 amino acids. CDR3 in amino acids: CASSLGLGEQYF. Here the CDR3 DNA reads TGTGCCAGCAGCCTGGGACTGGGGGAGCAGTACTTC.

The genes are TRBV5-1 and TRBJ2-5; TRBD2 is a possible D gene (7 bases). The ends were cut back, 0 bases at V and 5 bases at J, with 11 bases in the middle. Per the germline V gene, CDR1 is SGHRS and CDR2 is YFSETQ. There are 14 residues in the CDR3. The CDR3: CASSLGGGPETQYF. CDR3 DNA sequence: TGCGCCAGCAGCTTGGGGGGGGGCCCGGAGACCCAGTACTTC.

The J gene is TRBJ2-7, the V gene TRBV5-1, with 8 bases lining up with TRBD1. The germline gives CDR1 SGHRS, CDR2 YFSETQ. The CDR3 has 14 residues. V lost 4 bases to trimming and J lost 2 bases; unmatched junction nucleotides: 5. The CDR3 nucleotides are TGCGCCAGCAGCCTAGGACAGGGTGCCTACGAGCAGTACTTC. Its translation is CASSLGQGAYEQYF.

The chain combines TRBV6-1 with TRBJ2-1, with a possible D match to TRBD2 (6 bases). Germline loops: CDR1 MNHNS, CDR2 SASEGT. Deletions cut 8 bases from V and 6 bases from J, with 14 bases between. The length of the CDR3 is 13 residues. CDR3: CASGGGGGNEQFF. CDR3 bases: TGTGCCAGCGGGGGAGGAGGTGGCAATGAGCAGTTCTTC.

The J gene is TRBJ1-5, the V gene TRBV6-1; a possible D gene is TRBD1 (6 bases). Germline CDR1 is MNHNS and CDR2 is SASEGT. The CDR3 has 16 residues. V shed 0 bases and J shed 4 bases, with 13 bases lying between them. The CDR3 reads CASSEATGVLNQPQHF. CDR3 DNA sequence: TGTGCCAGCAGTGAAGCGACAGGCGTTCTGAATCAGCCCCAGCATTTT.

Details on this clone: The germline gene is not matched at one end of the junction; a read error may be the cause. This chain links TRBV5-6 with TRBJ2-7, with D unresolved. Germline V lookup: CDR1 SGHDT, CDR2 YYEEEE. This CDR3 is 13 amino acids long. CDR3 in amino acids: CASSLGRGSAAAF. CDR3 DNA: TGTGCCAGCAGCTTGGGAAGAGGATCGGCAGCCGCCTTC.

J is TRBJ2-1 and V is TRBV27, with D unclear. CDR1 and CDR2 from the germline V gene are MNHEY and SMNVEV (reference sequence). The V end was cut by 3 bases, the J end by 5 bases, with 14 bases between. This CDR3 comprises 15 residues. The CDR3 DNA is TGTGCCAGCAGTTTTACGAGGAGTGTTAACAATGAGCAGTTCTTC. Residues: CASSFTRSVNNEQFF.

This clone has just a few counts. The chain couples TRBV2 to TRBJ2-7; 10 bases map to TRBD2. CDR3 size: 17 residues. V was clipped by 4 bases and J by 5 bases; unmatched bases: 14. Germline values: CDR1 SNHLY, CDR2 FYNNEI. Here the CDR3 reads CASSGWTSGTWVDEQYF. The CDR3 nucleotides are TGTGCCAGCAGTGGATGGACTAGCGGAACCTGGGTCGACGAGCAGTACTTC.

On this clone itself: The same CDR3 can be traced to other DNA sequences in this sample. The chain carries TRBV5-1 and TRBJ2-5, with D possibly TRBD2 on 5 matching bases. Trimming pared 2 bases from V and 4 bases from J, leaving 9 bases between. From germline, CDR1 is SGHRS and CDR2 YFSETQ. The length of the CDR3 is 13 residues. CDR3: CASSFGGGETQYF. The DNA for the CDR3 is TGCGCCAGCAGCTTTGGAGGCGGAGAGACCCAGTACTTC.

To note about this clone: At one boundary the junction diverges from the germline segment, which might be a read error. This chain's CDR3 is CASSLAGEAFF. The CDR3 DNA reads as TGCGCCAGCAGCTTGGCAGGTGAAGCTTTCTTT. The chain links TRBV7-9 to TRBJ1-1; D unresolved. Germline CDR1 reads SEHNR; CDR2 reads FQNEAQ (reference sequence). The CDR3 consists of 11 residues.

The V call is TRBV11-2, the J call TRBJ2-2; 7 nucleotides align to TRBD2. The CDR3 consists of 16 residues. The V gene's germline CDR1 is SGHAT and CDR2 FQNNGV. V shed 2 bases, J shed 1 base, and the junction held 4 bases outside the gene matches. The CDR3 DNA reads TGTGCCAGCAGCTTACGAGCGGGGTGGAACACCGGGGAGCTGTTTTTT. Translation: CASSLRAGWNTGELFF.

The V and J genes are TRBV7-9 and TRBJ2-7; 9 nucleotides line up with TRBD2. There are 14 residues in the CDR3. V shed 0 bases, J shed 6 bases, and the junction held 3 bases outside the gene matches. Germline V lookup: CDR1 SEHNR, CDR2 FQNEAQ (reference sequence). The CDR3 here is CASSLAAGGREQYF. Written as DNA, the CDR3 is TGTGCCAGCAGCTTAGCGGCGGGGGGGCGCGAGCAGTACTTC.

The chain couples TRBV7-9 to TRBJ2-7; TRBD1 matches 10 bases. This CDR3 comprises 13 residues. The V and J ends lost 5 bases and 6 bases, in that order; junction bases with no gene match: 4. Germline V CDR1 and CDR2: SEHNR, FQNEAQ (reference sequence). The CDR3 sequence is CASSGWTGGEQYF. In DNA form, the CDR3 reads TGTGCCAGCAGCGGATGGACAGGGGGCGAGCAGTACTTC.

A few counts support this clone. This chain uses TRBV7-9 with TRBJ1-1, with D uncertain. CDR3 length: 10 residues. V lost 11 bases to trimming and J lost 1 base, with 5 bases between them. Germline loops: CDR1 SEHNR, CDR2 FQNEAQ (reference sequence). The CDR3 reads CAPGNTEAFF. The DNA of the CDR3 is TGTGCCCCGGGGAACACTGAAGCTTTCTTT.

This chain connects TRBV11-2 to TRBJ2-7; 12 positions match TRBD2. Germline V gene lookup returns CDR1 SGHAT and CDR2 FQNNGV. CDR3 length: 17 amino acids. J was trimmed by 4 bases and V by 5 bases; bases with no gene match: 12. The CDR3 loop is CASSPMGAGLAGYEQYF. CDR3 coding DNA: TGTGCCAGCAGCCCCATGGGGGCCGGACTAGCGGGATACGAGCAGTACTTC.